The present T cell receptor (beta chain) was sequenced within a study of blood T cell repertoires in COVID-19. CDR3 size: 14 residues. Looked up from germline, CDR1 is LNHDA and CDR2 is SQIVND (reference sequence). V was cut by 5 bases and J by 4 bases, with 12 bases left in between. Sequenced by immunoSEQ multiplex PCR; TCRdb stores in-frame clones only, minus some. The table has some 96,000 clones, more than 65% seen once; the top ten hold about an eighth. Source material: peripheral blood. The receptor was derived from a woman aged 70-85 years with acute or convalescent COVID-19. The genes are TRBV19 and TRBJ1-5; D unresolved. The CDR3 here is CASSVLTINQPQHF. CDR3 DNA sequence: TGTGCCAGTAGTGTGTTGACAATTAATCAGCCCCAGCATTTT. Full variable domain (remainder filled in from reference TRBV19 and TRBJ1-5): DGGITQSPKYLFRKEGQNVTLSCEQNLNHDAMYWYRQDPGQGLRLIYYSQIVNDFQKGDIAEGYSVSREKKESFPLTVTSAQKNPTAFYLCASSVLTINQPQHFGDGTRLSIL.